This TCR beta chain was identified during a study of blood T cell repertoires in COVID-19. The CDR3 covers 14 residues. V lost 4 bases and J 1 base, leaving 8 bases between the germline ends. Per the germline V gene, CDR1 is MGHDK and CDR2 is SYGVNS. This clone was counted only a few times. Clones were read by immunoSEQ multiplex PCR, and TCRdb kept only the in-frame ones, dropping some. Of about 400,000 clones listed, around 92% are singletons. All enrollees were about 18 to 100 years old and from 20 to 25 US areas. The genes are TRBV25-1 and TRBJ1-5; maybe TRBD1 (5 bases). Sample: PBMCs or T cells enriched from blood (not recorded which). The source of this sequence is a woman aged 25-40 years who had recovered from COVID-19. The CDR3 sequence is CASSGGGSNQPQHF. The CDR3 DNA is TGTGCCAGCAGTGGGGGGGGGAGCAATCAGCCCCAGCATTTT.